The T cell receptor beta chain under discussion was sequenced for a study of OX40 agonist ivuxolimab in advanced cancers. About the study: Of mixed ages from 23 to 79 and averaging about 56 years, the group was 65% to 85% male.

Only in-frame clones appear in the TCRdb table, and some are missing; sequencing was by immunoSEQ multiplex PCR. The sample records about 100,000 clones, approximately 90% being singletons. The germline V gene encodes CDR1 MDHEN and CDR2 SYDVKM. The CDR3 extends over 15 amino acids. The V gene lost 5 bases and the J gene lost 4 bases, with 17 bases spanning the gap. For this clone: No antigen is known for it.

Study conclusions and caveats: Mean expanded clone counts were higher in CD8+ than CD4+ T cells.

Sequencing used CD4+ or CD8+ T cells sorted from blood, obtained in a trial of the OX40 agonist ivuxolimab. The origin of this receptor is an adult with an advanced solid tumor such as melanoma, head and neck, liver or kidney cancer. The chain recombines TRBV28 with TRBJ2-5; D may be TRBD2 (6 bases). Here the CDR3 DNA reads TGTGCCAGCAGTCCCACCGGGGGAGCGGTAGAGACCCAGTACTTC. It specifies CASSPTGGAVETQYF. Full variable domain (remainder filled in from reference TRBV28 and TRBJ2-5): DVKVTQSSRYLVKRTGEKVFLECVQDMDHENMFWYRQDPGLGLRLIYFSYDVKMKEKGDIPEGYSVSREKKERFSLILESASTNQTSMYLCASSPTGGAVETQYFGPGTRLLVL.